The T cell receptor (beta chain) under discussion was sequenced for a study of blood T cell repertoires in COVID-19. In the original processing: Amplified reference gene primers provided the basis for estimating nucleated cell counts. Profiled with immunoSEQ multiplex PCR; TCRdb holds only in-frame clones, not every one. Clone size and the V and J calls come from that table; the DNA yielded D and trimming. Of under 50,000 clones listed, roughly nine tenths are singletons. Trimming took off 6 bases at V and 5 bases at J, with 16 bases between the two ends. The length of the CDR3 is 14 residues. Germline V CDR1 and CDR2: SGHRS, YFSETQ.

The chain is built from TRBV5-1 and TRBJ2-3; TRBD2 might be the D (6 bases). Source material: peripheral blood. The clonotype comes from a man aged 70-80 years with active COVID-19. The CDR3 sequence is CASTGDFRKDTQYF. The CDR3 DNA sequence: TGCGCCAGCACGGGGGACTTTAGGAAAGATACGCAGTATTTT.